Shown below are 7 T cell receptor beta chains from a single sample sequenced in a study of control samples from healthy donors and cancer patients. Clones were read by immunoSEQ multiplex PCR, and TCRdb kept only the in-frame ones, dropping some. The sample lists some 130,000 clones; approximately 92% were seen once. The specimen sequenced was blood. These receptors were taken from a man in his forties in good health.

V gene TRBV23-1 combines with J gene TRBJ2-5; D unclear. TRBV23-1 is annotated as an ORF whose role is uncertain. Trimming shortened V by 2 bases and J by 4 bases, and 11 bases separated the two germline ends. The CDR3 has 14 amino acids. CDR3 residues: CASSQNPSGETQYF. In DNA form, the CDR3 reads TGCGCCAGCAGTCAAAACCCCAGTGGAGAGACCCAGTACTTC.

In this sample, this clone turned up once. The chain is built from TRBV5-1 and TRBJ2-7, with D possibly being TRBD1 (9 bases). Trimming left V 7 bases short and J 2 bases short, with 19 bases between. The germline V gene encodes CDR1 SGHRS and CDR2 YFSETQ. The CDR3 length is 15 residues. The chain's CDR3 is CASHRGGQGAYEQYF. The CDR3, as DNA: TGCGCCAGCCACCGGGGGGGACAGGGAGCCTACGAGCAGTACTTC.

This chain links TRBV7-3 with TRBJ2-3; 12 bases line up with TRBD2. Germline CDR1 and CDR2: SGHTA and FQGTGA. V lost 2 bases and J lost 4; bases outside the gene matches: 4. This CDR3 is built from 16 residues. The CDR3 here is CASSLPSGGAADTQYF. The CDR3 DNA is TGTGCCAGCAGCTTACCTAGCGGGGGGGCCGCAGATACGCAGTATTTT.

J is TRBJ2-5 and V is TRBV6-6; D may correspond to TRBD1 or TRBD2 (6 bases each). The germline CDR1 and CDR2 sequences are MNHNY and SVGAGI (reference sequence). The CDR3 is 14 amino acids. Trimming shortened V by 7 bases and J by 5 bases, and 17 bases separated the two germline ends. CDR3 residues: CASTLGGGHETQYF. The CDR3 DNA reads as TGTGCCAGCACCCTAGGAGGGGGGCATGAGACCCAGTACTTC.

The V call is TRBV5-1, the J call TRBJ2-1, with TRBD2 matching 10 bases. Germline CDR1 is SGHRS and CDR2 is YFSETQ. The V segment lost 0 bases and the J segment 6 bases; nucleotides outside the gene matches: 6. The CDR3 covers 16 residues. The CDR3, as DNA: TGCGCCAGCAGCTTGGCCTTGGCTAGCGGGGGCAATGAGCAGTTCTTC. Translation gives CASSLALASGGNEQFF.

This clone was seen a handful of times. One junction end does not reproduce the germline sequence, and a read error may be involved. The rearrangement joins TRBV7-7 to TRBJ1-1, with TRBD1 matching 9 bases. This CDR3 is built from 13 residues. Germline values: CDR1 SSHAT, CDR2 FNYEAQ (reference sequence). The CDR3 protein is CASSADRGTEAFF. The CDR3 region has the DNA TGTGCTAGCAGCGCGGACAGGGGCACTGAAGCTTTCTTT.

The chain recombines TRBV4-1 with TRBJ2-2; 14 bases fit TRBD2. The V segment lost 2 bases and the J segment 7 bases; nucleotides outside the gene matches: 6. This CDR3 spans 17 amino acids. The germline CDR1 and CDR2 sequences are MGHRA and YSYEKL. The CDR3 DNA reads as TGCGCCAGCAGCCAAACGACTAGCGGGGGGGCTCACGGGGAGCTGTTTTTT. This translates into CASSQTTSGGAHGELFF.